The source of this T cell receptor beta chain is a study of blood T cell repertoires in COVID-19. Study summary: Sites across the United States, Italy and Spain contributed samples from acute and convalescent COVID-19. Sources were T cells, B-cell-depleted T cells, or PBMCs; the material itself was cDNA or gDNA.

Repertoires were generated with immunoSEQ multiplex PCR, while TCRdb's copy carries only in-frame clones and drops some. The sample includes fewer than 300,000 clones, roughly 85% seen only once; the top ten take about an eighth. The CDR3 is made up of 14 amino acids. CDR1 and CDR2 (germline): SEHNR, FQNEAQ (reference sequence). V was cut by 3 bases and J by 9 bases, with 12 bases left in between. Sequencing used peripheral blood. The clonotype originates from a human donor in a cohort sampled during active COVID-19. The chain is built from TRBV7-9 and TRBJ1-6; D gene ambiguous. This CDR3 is CASSFRRGGSPLHF. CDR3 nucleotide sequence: TGTGCCAGCAGCTTTCGCCGGGGTGGTTCACCCCTCCACTTT.